Listed below are T cell receptor beta chains from one sample, sequenced in a study of cytomegalovirus exposure and HLA in healthy donors. The repertoire was sequenced with immunoSEQ multiplex PCR; TCRdb's copy has only in-frame clones and lacks some. The sample contains about 99,000 clones, around 77% of which appear only once. Material for sequencing was PBMCs. Every receptor here comes from a man in his forties in good health and CMV-seronegative. Both conserved end residues are part of each CDR3. D genes are given only for firm matches. Size values are once, few and many counts, or a class for expanded clones, and some rows have none.

>TRBJ1-1|13|TRBD1|medium-sized|TRBV6-1
TGTGCCAGCAGTGACAGGGGGCACACTGAAGCTTTCTTT
CASSDRGHTEAFF
>TRBJ1-2|13|TRBD1|few|TRBV6-5
TGTGCCAGCAGTCCTACAGGGGGGTATGGCTACACCTTC
CASSPTGGYGYTF
>TRBJ2-5|16|TRBD1|.|TRBV5-4
TGTGCCAGCAGTTCCGACAAATCAGGGGGCAGGGAGACCCAGTACTTC
CASSSDKSGGRETQYF
>TRBJ2-2|12|.|once|TRBV2
TGTGCCAGCAGTACGCCAGGCGGGGAGCTATTTTTT
CASSTPGGELFF
>TRBJ2-3|17|TRBD2|few|TRBV5-1
TGCGCCAGCAGCCTGGGGACTAGCGGGGTTGGGACAGATACGCAGTATTTT
CASSLGTSGVGTDTQYF
>TRBJ2-2|15|.|.|TRBV28
TGTGCCAGCAGTTTAGCCAGTGCGAACACCGGGGAGCTGTTTTTT
CASSLASANTGELFF
>TRBJ2-7|14|TRBD1|.|TRBV18
TGTGCCAGCTCCCTGGGACAGGGGTTAGGCGAGCAGTACTTC
CASSLGQGLGEQYF
>TRBJ2-1|15|.|.|TRBV9
TGTGCCAGCAGCGTAGGGATGGCGGGGGCGGATGAGCAGTTCTTC
CASSVGMAGADEQFF
>TRBJ2-7|15|TRBD1|.|TRBV9
TGTGCCAGCAGCGTAGGAGGACAGGGGGTTTACGAGCAGTACTTC
CASSVGGQGVYEQYF
>TRBJ2-1|15|TRBD2|.|TRBV5-4
TGTGCCAGCAGCAAGGGCGGGGGGGCCTACAATGAGCAGTTCTTC
CASSKGGGAYNEQFF
>TRBJ1-4|15|TRBD1|.|TRBV5-1
TGCGCCAGCAGCCCCCCGGACAGGGAGGGTGAAAAACTGTTTTTT
CASSPPDREGEKLFF
>TRBJ2-7|16|TRBD1|.|TRBV5-1
TGCGCCAGCAGCTTTCAGGACAGGTCGCGCCCATACGAGCAGTACTTC
CASSFQDRSRPYEQYF
>TRBJ1-2|15|TRBD1|.|TRBV25-1
TGTGCCAGCAGTGCTCGAACAGGGGGCAACTATGGCTACACCTTC
CASSARTGGNYGYTF
>TRBJ2-5|16|.|.|TRBV7-2
TGTGCCAGCAGCGAAGGCCTCCGGGTCTGGCAAGAGACCCAGTACTTC
CASSEGLRVWQETQYF
>TRBJ2-1|11|.|.|TRBV6-5
TGTGCCAGCACGAACCACAATGAGCGGTTCTTC
CASTNHNERFF
>TRBJ2-1|16|TRBD2|.|TRBV5-1
TGCGCCAGCAGCATCGGGACTAGCGGGACCTACAATGAGCAGTTCTTC
CASSIGTSGTYNEQFF
>TRBJ1-1|15|TRBD1|.|TRBV5-1
TGCGCCAGCAGCTTGGATCGGACAGGGGTTACTGAAGCTTTCTTT
CASSLDRTGVTEAFF
>TRBJ2-5|16|TRBD1|once|TRBV9
TGTGCCAGCAGCGCCCACGGGACAGGGGTATCTGAGACCCAGTACTTC
CASSAHGTGVSETQYF
>TRBJ1-2|13|.|.|TRBV15
TGTGCCACCAGCCCGGGAGCTAACTATGGCTACACCTTC
CATSPGANYGYTF
>TRBJ2-2|14|TRBD1|.|TRBV7-9
TGTGCCAGCATCCGACAGGGGGGCACCGGGGAGCTGTTTTTT
CASIRQGGTGELFF
>TRBJ2-1|14|.|.|TRBV5-1
TGCGCCAGCAGCTTCGGGCTAGCACTAGGTGAGCAGTTCTTC
CASSFGLALGEQFF
>TRBJ2-7|15|TRBD2|.|TRBV10-3
TGTGCCATCAGTGTCCTAGCGGGAGGTAACTACGAGCAGTACTTC
CAISVLAGGNYEQYF
>TRBJ2-2|16|.|.|TRBV28
TGTGCCAGCAGTTTAGTCCGGGGTCAAAACACCGGGGAGCTGTTTTTT
CASSLVRGQNTGELFF
>TRBJ2-3|18|TRBD2|.|TRBV27
TGTGCCAGCAGTTCAGGGACTAGCGGGAGCCGGAGCACAGATACGCAGTATTTT
CASSSGTSGSRSTDTQYF
>TRBJ2-7|17|TRBD2|few|TRBV13
TGTGCCAGCAGCTCCCCCGGGACTAGCGGGGATTCCTACGAGCAGTACTTC
CASSSPGTSGDSYEQYF
>TRBJ1-2|15|.|.|TRBV9
TGTGCCAGCAGTCGGACAGTGAAAGGAAACTATGGCTACACCTTC
CASSRTVKGNYGYTF
>TRBJ2-7|13|TRBD1|.|TRBV29-1
TGCAGCGTTGAAGACAGGGGGCTCCACGAGCAGTACTTC
CSVEDRGLHEQYF
>TRBJ2-3|16|.|.|TRBV9
TGTGCCAGCAGCCTTCGCGGGGGCATAAGCACAGATACGCAGTATTTT
CASSLRGGISTDTQYF
>TRBJ2-7|15|.|.|TRBV6-5
TGTGCCAGCAGCCGAGCCGGGATTCAGTCGTACGAGCAGTACTTC
CASSRAGIQSYEQYF
>TRBJ1-6|19|TRBD1|.|TRBV6-1
TGTGCCAGCAGTGAAGGTCGGGAGTGGTTGGCAGGGGGCGCTTCACCCCTCCACTTT
CASSEGREWLAGGASPLHF
>TRBJ1-4|16|TRBD1|.|TRBV25-1
TGTGCCAGCAGTGCCCAAGGTGGGACAGTCAATGAAAAACTGTTTTTT
CASSAQGGTVNEKLFF
>TRBJ1-5|18|TRBD1|.|TRBV19
TGTGCCAGTAGTATAATTGGGACAGGGTCTCGGAGCAATCAGCCCCAGCATTTT
CASSIIGTGSRSNQPQHF
>TRBJ2-1|11|.|.|TRBV27
TGTGCCAGTACTGACGGGTTTGAGCAGTTCTTC
CASTDGFEQFF
>TRBJ2-1|16|TRBD2|.|TRBV19
TGTGCCAGTAGTATTAGCGGGCGTAGCTCCTACAATGAGCAGTTCTTC
CASSISGRSSYNEQFF
>TRBJ2-5|14|TRBD2|.|TRBV5-1
TGCGCCAGCAAACTCGGGGGGATCCAAGAGACCCAGTACTTC
CASKLGGIQETQYF
>TRBJ1-1|14|TRBD1|few|TRBV2
TGTGCCAGCAGTGTAACGGACAGGGACACTGAAGCTTTCTTT
CASSVTDRDTEAFF